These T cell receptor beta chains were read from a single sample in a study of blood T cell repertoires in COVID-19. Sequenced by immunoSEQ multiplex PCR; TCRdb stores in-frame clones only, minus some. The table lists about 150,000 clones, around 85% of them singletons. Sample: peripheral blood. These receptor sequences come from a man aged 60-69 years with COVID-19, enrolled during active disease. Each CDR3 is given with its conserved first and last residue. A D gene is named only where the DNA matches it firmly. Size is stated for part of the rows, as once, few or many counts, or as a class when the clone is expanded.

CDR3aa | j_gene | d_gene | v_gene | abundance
CASSPGTGLANEKLFF | TRBJ1-4 | TRBD1 | TRBV9 | -
CASSGPGEQYF | TRBJ2-7 | - | TRBV6-5 | -
CASSNPGQDSNYGYTF | TRBJ1-2 | TRBD1 | TRBV5-4 | -
CAISEVPNNQPQHF | TRBJ1-5 | - | TRBV10-3 | -
CASTPRWGDYGYTF | TRBJ1-2 | - | TRBV7-2 | -
CASSFGGNRETQYF | TRBJ2-5 | - | TRBV7-2 | few
CASTTGHLATNEKLFF | TRBJ1-4 | - | TRBV4-2 | few
CASSPPFGNTIYF | TRBJ1-3 | - | TRBV6-5 | once
CASRQIQGGSPLHF | TRBJ1-6 | - | TRBV27 | -
CSASTRAGYGYTF | TRBJ1-2 | - | TRBV20-1 | -
CASSSDPGLRDEQFF | TRBJ2-1 | - | TRBV5-1 | -
CASSSDRDSLQPQHF | TRBJ1-5 | TRBD1 | TRBV6-2/TRBV6-3 | few
CASSLDRDRAFF | TRBJ1-2 | TRBD1 | TRBV5-1 | -
CAASPDNLNTEAFF | TRBJ1-1 | - | TRBV10-3 | -
CASSRGYQETQYF | TRBJ2-5 | TRBD1 | TRBV19 | -
CASSFPGFVGEQYF | TRBJ2-7 | - | TRBV7-2 | -
CASSSFRGTEAFF | TRBJ1-1 | - | TRBV7-2 | -
CASSSTPYSEQYF | TRBJ2-7 | - | TRBV11-3 | -
CASSPSRVNNEQFF | TRBJ2-1 | - | TRBV7-7 | -
CASERDSSYEQYF | TRBJ2-7 | TRBD1 | TRBV6-5 | -
CASSILLDRGNQPQHF | TRBJ1-5 | TRBD1 | TRBV19 | -
CSVGQGANSEAFF | TRBJ1-1 | TRBD1 | TRBV29-1 | -
CASSGGYEQYF | TRBJ2-7 | - | TRBV2 | -
CASSPGSAGVYYGYTF | TRBJ1-2 | - | TRBV18 | -
CASSFQGYQETQYF | TRBJ2-5 | - | TRBV5-8 | -
CASNHDRGAGQPQHF | TRBJ1-5 | TRBD1 | TRBV2 | -
CASSIQGGEKLFF | TRBJ1-4 | - | TRBV19 | -
CASSLTAQALHF | TRBJ1-6 | - | TRBV7-2 | -
CASSPGQGTTNEKLFF | TRBJ1-4 | TRBD1 | TRBV5-1 | once
CAISETGGDGTEAFF | TRBJ1-1 | - | TRBV10-3 | few
CASSDDRGTREQYF | TRBJ2-7 | TRBD1 | TRBV6-6 | -
CSASGDRGLLGYTF | TRBJ1-2 | TRBD1 | TRBV20-1 | once
CASSPFAGRNTGELFF | TRBJ2-2 | - | TRBV5-1 | -
CASSQVAGGRETQYF | TRBJ2-5 | TRBD2 | TRBV4-3 | -
CASSPDRASYNEQFF | TRBJ2-1 | - | TRBV7-3 | once
CASSPEQSPNEKLFF | TRBJ1-4 | - | TRBV19 | few
CASGADLDRGTLLSGNTIYF | TRBJ1-3 | - | TRBV12-5 | -
CASSTRLAAPYNEQFF | TRBJ2-1 | TRBD2 | TRBV19 | -